This T cell receptor beta chain was recorded in a study of regulatory T cells in long-lasting Graves disease. The time point here: newly diagnosed GD, antithyroid drugs for less than 3 months. From PBMCs, RNA was extracted and then used to make the TCR library. The CDR3 loop spans 14 amino acids. Germline-derived CDR1 and CDR2 are MNHEY and SMNVEV (reference sequence). V lost 0 bases and J lost 2, with 7 bases in between. Researchers made TCR beta libraries by using iRepertoire HTBI primers and running Arm-PCR on CDR3 regions. TCRdb re-called the multiplex PCR reads through MiXCR, storing one row per CDR3 protein. The sample contains roughly 500,000 distinct CDR3 sequences, about 13% of which appear only once. This clonotype was counted many times. The same specimen was also included in a second study, on T cells in Graves' hyperthyroidism and ophthalmopathy. Turning to that study: Orbital computed tomography, thyroid ultrasound, serum thyroxine and TRAb, and clinical symptoms together informed the diagnoses.

This specimen was peripheral blood mononuclear cells (PBMCs), taken at new diagnosis, from a patient treated with antithyroid drugs. The chain joins TRBV27 to TRBJ2-5, with D perhaps matching TRBD2 (5 bases). The receptor was derived from a man aged 25-45 years with Graves disease. As DNA, the CDR3 is TGTGCCAGCAGTTTATCCCGACTACAAGAGACCCAGTACTTC. Translated: CASSLSRLQETQYF.